This TCR beta chain was identified in a study of T cell responses to AZD1222 COVID-19 vaccine. Broader study findings: Increases in Spike-specific TCR breadth and depth were seen after two AZD1222 doses. CD4 TCRs covered the whole spike, strongest at regions 160-218 and 743-854. Scientists sampled the repertoires only once the peak T cell response had passed.

Of note for this clone: Its antigen is unknown.

Both about-4-week and about-12-week second-dose recipients were combined. Using immunoSEQ multiplex PCR, the repertoire was profiled, and TCRdb retains in-frame clones only, with some absent. This sample has more than 80,000 clones, with 80% to 95% found just once. The receptor comes from an adult who received the AZD1222 COVID-19 vaccine. The sequencing here drew on peripheral blood, taken 28 days after the second AZD1222 dose.

CDR3 in amino acids: CASSLVFGHPEAFF. As DNA, the CDR3 is TGTGCCAGCAGCCTGGTTTTCGGACACCCTGAAGCTTTCTTT. This chain uses TRBV5-5 with TRBJ1-1, with TRBD1 as a possible D gene (5 bases). Germline assignment: CDR1 SGHKS and CDR2 YYEKEE (reference sequence). Trimming shortened V by 4 bases and J by 6 bases, and 16 bases separated the two germline ends. This CDR3 contains 14 residues.